Each of the 16 T cell receptor beta chains below was sequenced from the same sample in a study of regulatory T cells in long-lasting Graves disease. As for time point: newly diagnosed GD, antithyroid drugs for less than 3 months. The authors made the TCR library using RNA they extracted from PBMCs. Arm-PCR with iRepertoire HTBI primers amplified the CDR3 regions for these TCR beta libraries. One entry per CDR3 protein, called by TCRdb with MiXCR from the multiplex PCR reads. The repertoire holds under 800,000 distinct CDR3 sequences, roughly 16% seen once, with around 18% in the top ten. These records were also assigned to another study, of T cells in Graves' hyperthyroidism and ophthalmopathy.

The specimen comprised peripheral blood mononuclear cells (PBMCs), sampled at new diagnosis, from a patient treated with antithyroid drugs. All receptors come from a woman in her twenties or thirties with Graves disease.

The CDR3 sequence: CALESGGDWNTF. The DNA of the CDR3 is TGTGCCTTGGAGAGCGGGGGCGATTGGAACACCTTC. V and J are TRBV30 and TRBJ1-2, with D possibly TRBD1 on 6 matching bases. V gave up 7 bases and J gave up 12 bases, with 21 bases separating them. CDR1 GTSNPN and CDR2 SVGIG come from the germline V gene (reference sequence). This CDR3 has 12 residues. Drawing the rest from reference TRBV30 and TRBJ1-2, the complete variable domain is SQTIHQWPATLVQPVGSPLSLECTVEGTSNPNLYWYRQAAGRGLQLLFYSVGIGQISSEVPQNLSASRPQDRQFILSSKKLLLSDSGFYLCALESGGDWNTFGSGTRLTVV.

This sequence joins TRBV25-1 and TRBJ1-5; D possibly corresponds to TRBD1 (6 bases). The V end lost 3 bases, the J end lost 3 bases, and 12 bases lay between the germline ends. Per germline, CDR1 MGHDK and CDR2 SYGVNS. This CDR3 is built from 15 residues. The CDR3 sequence is CASSDGRQDNQPQHF. CDR3 in DNA: TGTGCCAGCAGTGATGGACGACAGGACAATCAGCCCCAGCATTTT.

This clonotype was seen a few times. V and J are TRBV28 and TRBJ1-5; D gene uncertain. CDR1 MDHEN and CDR2 SYDVKM come from the germline V gene. The CDR3 is 15 amino acids. V lost 6 bases to trimming and J lost 5 bases, with 17 bases between them. Written as DNA, the CDR3 is TGTGCCAGCAGCCCTTACCCCAGGAATTATCAGCCCCAGCATTTT. It is translated as CASSPYPRNYQPQHF.

This clonotype appeared many times. The chain employs TRBV29-1 and TRBJ1-5, with D maybe TRBD1 (6 bases). Trimming took 4 bases from V and 7 from J, leaving 14 bases between them. The CDR3 is 13 amino acids. The germline V gene encodes CDR1 SQVTM and CDR2 ANQGSEA. Here the CDR3 DNA reads TGCAGCGTTGGGGCCGGGGGGCACCAGCCCCAGCATTTT. Amino acid sequence: CSVGAGGHQPQHF. Together with reference TRBV29-1 and TRBJ1-5, the CDR3 gives the full variable domain: SAVISQKPSRDICQRGTSLTIQCQVDSQVTMMFWYRQQPGQSLTLIATANQGSEATYESGFVIDKFPISRPNLTFSTLTVSNMSPEDSSIYLCSVGAGGHQPQHFGDGTRLSIL.

This clonotype appeared many times. The V call is TRBV6-1, the J call TRBJ2-5; 10 bases fit TRBD1. The CDR3 runs 17 residues. V trimming: 5 bases; J trimming: 5 bases; junction bases outside the gene matches: 14. Germline lookup yields CDR1 MNHNS and CDR2 SASEGT. In DNA form, the CDR3 reads TGTGCCAGCAGTCCCACCCCCGGGACAGGGGTAGCGGAGACCCAGTACTTC. It encodes CASSPTPGTGVAETQYF.

A few counts support this clonotype. The chain combines TRBV12-3 or TRBV12-4 with TRBJ1-1; D gene unclear. Trimming cost V 2 bases and J 4 bases, with 5 bases left between them. The CDR3 consists of 12 residues. The CDR3 DNA reads as TGTGCCAGCAGTTTACGGCTCACTGAAGCTTTCTTT. Its protein is CASSLRLTEAFF.

This clonotype was seen more than once but under ten times. The chain uses TRBV20-1 and TRBJ2-1, with 11 bases identical to TRBD2. V lost 5 bases and J lost 0; bases outside the gene matches: 15. Germline V gene lookup returns CDR1 DFQATT and CDR2 SNEGSKA (reference sequence). The CDR3 spans 19 residues. The CDR3 region is CSALSGVSGRASSYNEQFF. Here the CDR3 DNA reads TGCAGTGCTCTCTCCGGTGTTAGCGGGAGGGCCAGCTCCTACAATGAGCAGTTCTTC.

V and J are TRBV30 and TRBJ1-6; no clear D. The CDR3 covers 12 residues. Trimming took off 3 bases at V and 11 bases at J, with 11 bases between the two ends. CDR1 and CDR2 (germline): GTSNPN, SVGIG (reference sequence). CDR3: CAWRRSATPLHF. Written as DNA, the CDR3 is TGTGCCTGGAGGAGGTCCGCGACACCCCTCCACTTT.

The chain couples TRBV20-1 to TRBJ1-1; TRBD1 aligns across 8 bases. The CDR3 contains 13 residues. Germline V gene sequence: CDR1 DFQATT, CDR2 SNEGSKA (reference sequence). V lost 1 base to trimming and J lost 10 bases; unmatched junction nucleotides: 8. CDR3 in DNA: TGCAGTGCTAGAGCGACAGGGGAGGGTGTAGCTTTCTTT. Its translation is CSARATGEGVAFF.

This clonotype was seen a handful of times. The chain is built from TRBV25-1 and TRBJ2-5; D might be TRBD1 (6 bases). The V end was cut by 7 bases, the J end by 2 bases, with 17 bases between. The CDR3 length is 15 residues. The germline gives CDR1 MGHDK, CDR2 SYGVNS. CDR3 residues: CASTDTGIIQETQYF. CDR3 sequence (DNA): TGTGCCAGCACAGATACAGGGATAATACAAGAGACCCAGTACTTC.

This clonotype was detected a few times. This chain uses TRBV3-1 with TRBJ1-2; D ambiguous. Trimming took off 1 base at V and 8 bases at J, with 14 bases between the two ends. Germline assignment: CDR1 LGHDT and CDR2 YNNKEL (reference sequence). The CDR3 contains 14 residues. The CDR3 here is CASSQGSGGKGYTF. The CDR3, as DNA: TGTGCCAGCAGCCAAGGATCCGGTGGGAAGGGCTACACCTTC. The complete variable domain, with remaining parts taken from reference TRBV3-1 and TRBJ1-2, reads DTAVSQTPKYLVTQMGNDKSIKCEQNLGHDTMYWYKQDSKKFLKIMFSYNNKELIINETVPNRFSPKSPDKAHLNLHINSLELGDSAVYFCASSQGSGGKGYTFGSGTRLTVV.

This clonotype was observed a handful of times. This rearrangement joins TRBV7-9 to TRBJ2-3; 7 bases are a match to TRBD2. Germline trimming cut 8 bases from V and 1 base from J; bases unmatched to any gene: 9. CDR1 and CDR2 from the germline V gene are SEHNR and FQNEAQ (reference sequence). The length of the CDR3 is 15 residues. The CDR3, as DNA: TGTGCCAGCCGTATGGGGGGGATGGGCACAGATACGCAGTATTTT. This translates into CASRMGGMGTDTQYF. The full variable domain, completed using reference TRBV7-9 and TRBJ2-3, is DTGVSQNPRHKITKRGQNVTFRCDPISEHNRLYWYRQTLGQGPEFLTYFQNEAQLEKSRLLSDRFSAERPKGSFSTLEIQRTEQGDSAMYLCASRMGGMGTDTQYFGPGTRLTVL.

The chain recombines TRBV19 with TRBJ1-2, with 7 bases identical to TRBD1. V lost 4 bases and J lost 3; bases outside the gene matches: 8. CDR3 length: 15 residues. Germline CDR1 is LNHDA and CDR2 is SQIVND (reference sequence). Here the CDR3 reads CASSTPRTGHYGYTF. CDR3 coding DNA: TGTGCCAGTAGTACCCCGCGGACAGGCCACTATGGCTACACCTTC.

V usage is TRBV12-3 or TRBV12-4 and J usage is TRBJ1-2; a weak D match, TRBD1 (5 bases). This CDR3 contains 19 residues. Trimming cost V 0 bases and J 4 bases, with 24 bases left between them. CDR3 sequence reads: CASSLALGGTAAYFYGYTF. CDR3 bases: TGTGCCAGCAGTTTAGCGCTGGGGGGAACGGCAGCTTACTTCTATGGCTACACCTTC.

V and J are TRBV6-4 and TRBJ2-1; D is uncertain. The germline gives CDR1 MRHNA, CDR2 SNTAGT. The CDR3 has 14 residues. V lost 4 bases to trimming and J lost 1 base, with 8 bases between them. CDR3 DNA sequence: TGTGCCAGCAGTGCGGGCGAATCCTACAATGAGCAGTTCTTC. It encodes CASSAGESYNEQFF.

In its sample, this clonotype was seen many times. The chain recombines TRBV7-9 with TRBJ1-1; possibly TRBD1 for D (6 bases). The CDR3 is 13 amino acids. Germline values: CDR1 SEHNR, CDR2 FQNEAQ (reference sequence). Trimming took off 3 bases at V and 8 bases at J, with 13 bases between the two ends. This CDR3 reads CASSFGGRGEAFF. The CDR3 region has the DNA TGTGCCAGCAGCTTCGGGGGGCGCGGGGAAGCTTTCTTT.